This paragraph covers one TCR beta chain sequence. This clone occurred once. No antigen is known for it. No base quality information exists; no much larger clone differs at one position. Participants in the prospective study were enrolled through a virtual design, were aged about 18 to 90 years, and lived in roughly 26 United States geographic areas. In the prospective study, participants were assigned to cohorts based on the clinical history participants reported in a screening survey and a study questionnaire. Exposed participants were defined as having been in contact with someone with a PCR-confirmed or clinician-diagnosed COVID-19 case within 2 weeks of study entry. In the prospective study, mobile phlebotomists collected whole blood, serum and a nasopharyngeal or oropharyngeal swab from each participant. Participants in the prospective study had the option to provide additional blood draws and questionnaires over a roughly two-month period. Before DNA extraction, blood samples from the prospective study were shipped at room temperature or frozen.

The sample is drawn from a study of blood T cell repertoires in COVID-19 (dated by TCRdb to about 2020). About the full investigation: Samples from collaborators originated in the United States, Italy and Spain and spanned both the acute and convalescent phases of COVID-19. A de-identified subject ID, COVID-19 status, age in years and sex were almost always included in the sample metadata. The material from the prospective study consisted of cDNA or gDNA derived from T cells, B-cell-depleted T cells, or PBMCs. The repertoires were released in a freely available public database intended as a resource for research on the immune response to SARS-CoV-2. Subjects who had been exposed to COVID-19, were actively infected with it, or had recovered from it provided the deeply sampled blood TCRbeta repertoires that made up the dataset. Where HLA class I and class II types were available, the types were taken from metadata supplied by the sample provider, not from assay-based typing. Samples came from the ongoing ImmuneRACE study (first 160 participants) plus 1,254 subjects from 6 global collaborators.

The V end loses 4 bases and the J end loses 4 bases, and a stretch of 11 bases separates them. The CDR3 sequence holds 13 residues, the cysteine and phenylalanine included. CDR3 DNA is the only sequence kept; it has 39 bases, read in frame from the first base. Via the germline V gene, CDR1 is MNHEY and CDR2 SVGAGI. The immunoSEQ Assay, a bias-controlled multiplex PCR, was used to amplify TCRbeta CDR3 regions from genomic DNA. Per the original workflow: Within the assay, amplification of reference gene primers was used to estimate how many nucleated cells each sample contained. To quantify the absolute abundance of each unique TCRbeta CDR3 rearrangement, sequence reads were collapsed and filtered. Productive Simpson clonality was computed per sample as the square root of Simpson's diversity index over productive rearrangements. The clones in this table, taken by TCRdb from immuneACCESS, are in-frame only. Not every clone is retained; where verified, under half of the shortfall comes from an unresolved V gene, and the cause of the rest is unknown. The DNA was the basis for D and trimming; V, J and clone size are from that table. Recorded for this sample are approximately 400,000 clones; just over 90% of them occurred a single time. The top ten hold roughly 0.86% of the sample.

On the study overall, not on this receptor specifically: The amount of clinical and demographic metadata varied by source and participant and was provided uncurated.

This chain joins TRBV6-5 to TRBJ2-7; TRBD1 is possibly the D segment (6 matching bases). This TCR was sampled from a woman in her 40s who had been exposed to COVID-19. The sequenced material came from PBMCs or T cells enriched from blood (not recorded which). The CDR3 region: CASSFTQGYEQYF. In nucleotide form, the sequence is TGTGCCAGCAGTTTTACACAGGGTTACGAGCAGTACTTC.